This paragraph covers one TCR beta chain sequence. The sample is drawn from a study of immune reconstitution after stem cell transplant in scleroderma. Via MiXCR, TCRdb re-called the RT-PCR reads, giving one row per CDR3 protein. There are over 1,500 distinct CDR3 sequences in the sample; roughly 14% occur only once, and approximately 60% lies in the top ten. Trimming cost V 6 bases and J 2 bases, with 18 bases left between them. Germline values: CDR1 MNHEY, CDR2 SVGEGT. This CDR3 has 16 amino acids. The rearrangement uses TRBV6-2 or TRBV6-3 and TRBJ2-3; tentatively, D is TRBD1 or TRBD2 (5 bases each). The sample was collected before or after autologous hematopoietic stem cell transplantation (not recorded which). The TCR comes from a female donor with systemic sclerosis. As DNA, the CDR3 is TGTGCCAGCAGATGGGACCCCCATGAACCCACAGATACGCAGTATTTT. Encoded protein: CASRWDPHEPTDTQYF.